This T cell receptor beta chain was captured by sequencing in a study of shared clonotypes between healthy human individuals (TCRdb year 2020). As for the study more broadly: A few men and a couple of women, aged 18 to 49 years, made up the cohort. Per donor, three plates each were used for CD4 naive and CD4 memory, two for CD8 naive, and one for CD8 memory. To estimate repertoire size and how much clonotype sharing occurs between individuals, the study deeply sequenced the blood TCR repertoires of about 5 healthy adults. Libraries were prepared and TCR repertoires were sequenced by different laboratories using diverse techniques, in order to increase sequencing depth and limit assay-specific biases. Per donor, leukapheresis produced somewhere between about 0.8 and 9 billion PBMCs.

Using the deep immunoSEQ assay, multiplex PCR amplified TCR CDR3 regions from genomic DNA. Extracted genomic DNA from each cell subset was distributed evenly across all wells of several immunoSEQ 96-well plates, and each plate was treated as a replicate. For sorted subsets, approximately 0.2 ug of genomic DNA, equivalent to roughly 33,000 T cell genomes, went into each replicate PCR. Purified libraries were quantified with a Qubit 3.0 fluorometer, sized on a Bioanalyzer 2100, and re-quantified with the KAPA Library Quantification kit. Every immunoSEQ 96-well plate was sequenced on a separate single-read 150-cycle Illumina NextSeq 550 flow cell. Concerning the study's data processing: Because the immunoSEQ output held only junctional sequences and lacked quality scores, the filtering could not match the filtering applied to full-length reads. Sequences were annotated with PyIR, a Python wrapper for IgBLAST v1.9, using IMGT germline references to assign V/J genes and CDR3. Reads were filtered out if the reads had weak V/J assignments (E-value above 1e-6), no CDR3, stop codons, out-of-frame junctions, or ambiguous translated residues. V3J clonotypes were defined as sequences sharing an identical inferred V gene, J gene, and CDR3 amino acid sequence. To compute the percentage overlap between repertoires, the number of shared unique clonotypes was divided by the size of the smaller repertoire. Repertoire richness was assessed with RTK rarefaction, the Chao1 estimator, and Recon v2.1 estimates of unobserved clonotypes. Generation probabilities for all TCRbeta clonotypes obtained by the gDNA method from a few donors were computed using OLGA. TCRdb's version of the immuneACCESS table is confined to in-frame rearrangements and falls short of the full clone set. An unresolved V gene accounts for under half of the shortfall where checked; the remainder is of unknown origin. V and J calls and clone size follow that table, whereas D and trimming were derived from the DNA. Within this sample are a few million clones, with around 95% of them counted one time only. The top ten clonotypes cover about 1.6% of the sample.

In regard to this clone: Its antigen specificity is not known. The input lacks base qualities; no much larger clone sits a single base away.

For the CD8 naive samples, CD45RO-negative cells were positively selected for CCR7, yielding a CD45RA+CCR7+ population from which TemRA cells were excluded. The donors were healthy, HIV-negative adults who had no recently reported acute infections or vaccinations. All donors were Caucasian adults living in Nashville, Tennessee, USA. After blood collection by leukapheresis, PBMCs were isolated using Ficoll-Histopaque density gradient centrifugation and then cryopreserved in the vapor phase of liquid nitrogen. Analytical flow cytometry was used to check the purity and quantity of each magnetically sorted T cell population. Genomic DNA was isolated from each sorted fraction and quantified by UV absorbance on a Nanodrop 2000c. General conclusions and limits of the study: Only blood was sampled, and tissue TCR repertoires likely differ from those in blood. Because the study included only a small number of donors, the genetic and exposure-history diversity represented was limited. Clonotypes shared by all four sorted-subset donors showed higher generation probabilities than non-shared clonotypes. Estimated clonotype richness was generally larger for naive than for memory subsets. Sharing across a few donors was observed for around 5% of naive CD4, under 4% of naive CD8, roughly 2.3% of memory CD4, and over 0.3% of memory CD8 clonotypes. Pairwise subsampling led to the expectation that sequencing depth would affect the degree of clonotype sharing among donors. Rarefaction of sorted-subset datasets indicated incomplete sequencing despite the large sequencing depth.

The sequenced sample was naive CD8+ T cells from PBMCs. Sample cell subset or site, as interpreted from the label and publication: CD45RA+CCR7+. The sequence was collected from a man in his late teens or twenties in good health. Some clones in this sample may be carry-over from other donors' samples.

The CDR3 protein sequence reads: CASRFGLAVGGEQYF. The DNA sequence is as follows: TGTGCCAGCAGATTTGGACTAGCGGTTGGGGGCGAGCAGTACTTC. The chain uses TRBV6-1 and TRBJ2-7; the central 10 bases match TRBD2. The germline V gene sets CDR1 to MNHNS and CDR2 to SASEGT. The CDR3 has 15 amino acids, counting the end cysteine and phenylalanine. The read is trimmed to its CDR3 DNA, 45 bases read in frame from base 1. The junction shows trimming of 6 bases on V and 6 bases on J, and the gene matches do not reach 11 bases of it.